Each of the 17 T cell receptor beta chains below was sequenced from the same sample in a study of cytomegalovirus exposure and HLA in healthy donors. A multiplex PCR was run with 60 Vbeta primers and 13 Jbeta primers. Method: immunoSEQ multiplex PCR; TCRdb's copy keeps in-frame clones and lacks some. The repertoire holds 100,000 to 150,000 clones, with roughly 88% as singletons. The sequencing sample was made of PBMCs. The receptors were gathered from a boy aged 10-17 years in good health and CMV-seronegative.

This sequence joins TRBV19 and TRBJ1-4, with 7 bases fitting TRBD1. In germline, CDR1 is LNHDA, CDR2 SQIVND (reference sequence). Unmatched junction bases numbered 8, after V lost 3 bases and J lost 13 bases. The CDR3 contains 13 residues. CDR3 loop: CASSIATGSGLFF. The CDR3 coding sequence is TGTGCCAGTAGTATCGCGACAGGGTCTGGACTGTTTTTT.

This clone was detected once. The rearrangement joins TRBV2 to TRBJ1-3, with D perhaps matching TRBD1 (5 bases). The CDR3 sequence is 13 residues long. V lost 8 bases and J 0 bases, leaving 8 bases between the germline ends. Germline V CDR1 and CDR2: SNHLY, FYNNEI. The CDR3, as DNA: TGTGCCAGCCTACAGGACTCTGGAAACACCATATATTTT. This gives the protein CASLQDSGNTIYF.

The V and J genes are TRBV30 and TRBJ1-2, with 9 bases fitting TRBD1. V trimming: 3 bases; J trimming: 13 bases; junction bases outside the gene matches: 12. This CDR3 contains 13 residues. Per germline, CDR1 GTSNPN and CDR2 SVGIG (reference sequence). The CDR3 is CAWSPTRDRASTF. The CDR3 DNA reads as TGTGCCTGGAGCCCAACCCGGGACAGGGCGAGCACCTTC.

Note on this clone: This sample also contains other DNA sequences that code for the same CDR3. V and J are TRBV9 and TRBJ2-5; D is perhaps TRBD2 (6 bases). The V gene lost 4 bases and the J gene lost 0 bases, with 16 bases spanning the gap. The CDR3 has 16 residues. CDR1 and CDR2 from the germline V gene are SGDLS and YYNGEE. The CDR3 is CASSPRDSLNQETQYF. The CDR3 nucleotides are TGTGCCAGCAGCCCCAGGGACTCTCTAAACCAAGAGACCCAGTACTTC.

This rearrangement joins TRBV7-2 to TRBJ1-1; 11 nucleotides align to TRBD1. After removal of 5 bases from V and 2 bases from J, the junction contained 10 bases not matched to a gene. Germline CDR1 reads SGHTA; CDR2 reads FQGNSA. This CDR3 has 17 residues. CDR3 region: CASSRRRDRGVNTEAFF. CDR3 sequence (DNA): TGTGCCAGCAGCCGTCGCCGGGACAGGGGGGTTAACACTGAAGCTTTCTTT.

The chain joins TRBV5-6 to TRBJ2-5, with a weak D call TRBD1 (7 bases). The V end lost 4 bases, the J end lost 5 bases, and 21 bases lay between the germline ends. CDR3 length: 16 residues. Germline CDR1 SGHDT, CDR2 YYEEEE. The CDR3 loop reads CASSGATGARGETQYF. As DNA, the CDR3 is TGTGCCAGCAGCGGTGCGACGGGGGCCAGGGGGGAGACCCAGTACTTC.

The CDR3 bases are TGTGCCAGCAGCGGACAGGGGGCGAAGGACTATGGCTACACCTTC. Translating it yields CASSGQGAKDYGYTF. V usage is TRBV5-6 and J usage is TRBJ1-2, with 11 bases that match TRBD1. This CDR3 comprises 15 residues. V trimming: 4 bases; J trimming: 3 bases; junction bases outside the gene matches: 5. CDR1 and CDR2 from the germline V gene are SGHDT and YYEEEE.

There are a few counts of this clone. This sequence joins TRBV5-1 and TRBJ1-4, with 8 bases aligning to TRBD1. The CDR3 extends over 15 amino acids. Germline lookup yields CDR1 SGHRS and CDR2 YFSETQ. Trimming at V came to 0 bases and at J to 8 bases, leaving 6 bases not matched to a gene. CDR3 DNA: TGCGCCAGCAGCTTGGGGTCAGGGGGCGAGGAAAAACTGTTTTTT. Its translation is CASSLGSGGEEKLFF.

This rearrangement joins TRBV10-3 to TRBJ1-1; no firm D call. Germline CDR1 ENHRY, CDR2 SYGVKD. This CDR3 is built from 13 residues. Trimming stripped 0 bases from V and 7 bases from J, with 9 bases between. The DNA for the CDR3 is TGTGCCATCAGTGAGTCGCTAGGGAGTGAAGCTTTCTTT. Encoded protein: CAISESLGSEAFF.

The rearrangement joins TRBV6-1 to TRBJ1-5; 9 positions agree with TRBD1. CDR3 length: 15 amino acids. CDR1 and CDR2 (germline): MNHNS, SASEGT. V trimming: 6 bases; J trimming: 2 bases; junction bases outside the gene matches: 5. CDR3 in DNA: TGTGCCAGCAGCCGGGACAGGGACGGCAATCAGCCCCAGCATTTT. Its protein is CASSRDRDGNQPQHF.

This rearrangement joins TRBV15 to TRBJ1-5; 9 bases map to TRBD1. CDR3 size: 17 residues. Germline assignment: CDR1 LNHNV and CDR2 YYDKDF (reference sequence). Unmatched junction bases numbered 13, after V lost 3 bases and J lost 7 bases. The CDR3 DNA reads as TGTGCCACCAGCAGCGGGACAGGGCGGGGTGTTGAACAGCCCCAGCATTTT. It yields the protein CATSSGTGRGVEQPQHF.

This CDR3 reads CASSLGGGTEAFF. CDR3 bases: TGTGCCAGCAGCCTAGGGGGAGGGACTGAAGCTTTCTTT. The chain carries TRBV9 and TRBJ1-1, with a possible D match to TRBD1 (6 bases). Germline-derived CDR1 and CDR2 are SGDLS and YYNGEE. V was pared by 4 bases and J by 5 bases, with 12 bases between. The CDR3 consists of 13 residues.

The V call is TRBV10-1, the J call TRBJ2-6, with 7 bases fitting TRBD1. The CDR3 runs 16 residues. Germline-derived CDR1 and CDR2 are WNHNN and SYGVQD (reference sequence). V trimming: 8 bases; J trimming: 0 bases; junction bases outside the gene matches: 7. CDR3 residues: CASVDRYISGANVLTF. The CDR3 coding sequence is TGCGCCAGCGTGGACAGGTACATCTCTGGGGCCAACGTCCTGACTTTC.

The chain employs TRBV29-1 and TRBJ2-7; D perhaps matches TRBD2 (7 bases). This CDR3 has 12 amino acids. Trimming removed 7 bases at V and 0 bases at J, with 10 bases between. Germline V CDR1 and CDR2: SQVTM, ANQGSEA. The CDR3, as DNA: TGCAGCGCGGGGGGCCTCTCCTACGAGCAGTACTTC. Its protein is CSAGGLSYEQYF.

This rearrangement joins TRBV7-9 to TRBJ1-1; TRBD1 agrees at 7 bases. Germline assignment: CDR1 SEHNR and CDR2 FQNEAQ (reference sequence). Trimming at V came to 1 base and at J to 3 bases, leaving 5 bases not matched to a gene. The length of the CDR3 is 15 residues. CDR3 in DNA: TGTGCCAGCAGCTTAGGACAGGGTCAGGACACTGAAGCTTTCTTT. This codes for CASSLGQGQDTEAFF.

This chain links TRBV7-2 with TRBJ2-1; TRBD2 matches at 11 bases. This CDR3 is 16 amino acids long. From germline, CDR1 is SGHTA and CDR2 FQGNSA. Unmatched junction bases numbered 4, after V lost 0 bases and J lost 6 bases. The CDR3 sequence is CASSLARTSGLNEQFF. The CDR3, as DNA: TGTGCCAGCAGCTTAGCGCGGACTAGCGGGCTCAATGAGCAGTTCTTC.

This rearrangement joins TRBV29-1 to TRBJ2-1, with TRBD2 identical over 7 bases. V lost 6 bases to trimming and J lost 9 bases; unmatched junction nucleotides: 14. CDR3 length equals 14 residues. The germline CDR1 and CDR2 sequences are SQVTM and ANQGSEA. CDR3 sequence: CSVQLAANLGEQFF. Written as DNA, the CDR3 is TGCAGCGTCCAGCTAGCGGCAAACCTGGGTGAGCAGTTCTTC.